A single sample is the source of the 10 T cell receptor beta chains below, sequenced in a study of identical twins. One entry per CDR3 protein, called by TCRdb with MiXCR from the 5' RACE reads. The repertoire holds hundreds of thousands of distinct CDR3 sequences, about 18% seen once, with about an eighth in the top ten. Separately, the same data were catalogued under a study of T cells expressing NK-cell markers.

The sequenced sample consisted of PBMCs. These receptors were obtained from a young woman in good health.

The rearrangement joins TRBV5-6 to TRBJ2-7; no firm D call. The germline V and J ends were trimmed by 4 bases and 3 bases, with 14 bases remaining between them. This CDR3 comprises 14 residues. Per germline, CDR1 SGHDT and CDR2 YYEEEE. The CDR3 loop reads CASSPRVPNYEQYF. Written as DNA, the CDR3 is TGTGCCAGCAGCCCTCGCGTTCCCAACTACGAGCAGTACTTC.

The chain recombines TRBV11-2 with TRBJ2-3; 12 nucleotides match TRBD2. Trimming cost V 4 bases and J 2 bases; bases outside gene matches: 10. CDR3 length: 18 residues. Germline CDR1 SGHAT, CDR2 FQNNGV. CDR3 nucleotides: TGTGCCAGCAGCTCCCTTGGGGCTAGCGGGAGGGCCACAGATACGCAGTATTTT. Protein product: CASSSLGASGRATDTQYF. Full variable domain (missing parts from reference TRBV11-2 and TRBJ2-3): EAGVAQSPRYKIIEKRQSVAFWCNPISGHATLYWYQQILGQGPKLLIQFQNNGVVDDSQLPKDRFSAERLKGVDSTLKIQPAKLEDSAVYLCASSSLGASGRATDTQYFGPGTRLTVL.

In this sample, this clonotype turned up a few times. A junction boundary mismatches the germline segment, possibly from a read error. This rearrangement joins TRBV5-4 to TRBJ2-1, with 9 nucleotides matching TRBD1. The CDR3 sequence is 13 residues long. The germline CDR1 and CDR2 sequences are SGHNT and YYREEE (reference sequence). CDR3 amino acids: CASTGGAGNEQFF. DNA for the CDR3: TGTGCAAGCACAGGGGGCGCAGGGAATGAGCAGTTCTTC. The full variable domain, completed using reference TRBV5-4 and TRBJ2-1, is ETGVTQSPTHLIKTRGQQVTLRCSSQSGHNTVSWYQQALGQGPQFIFQYYREEENGRGNFPPRFSGLQFPNYSSELNVNALELDDSALYLCASTGGAGNEQFFGPGTRLTVL.

This clonotype showed up just a few times. This chain uses TRBV5-1 with TRBJ1-2; TRBD1 agrees at 12 bases. Germline CDR1 is SGHRS and CDR2 is YFSETQ. The CDR3 loop spans 18 amino acids. Germline trimming cut 2 bases from V and 2 bases from J; bases unmatched to any gene: 10. The CDR3: CASSFGTGGAGTNYGYTF. The CDR3 DNA reads as TGCGCCAGCAGCTTTGGGACAGGGGGCGCGGGAACAAACTATGGCTACACCTTC.

This chain links TRBV25-1 with TRBJ2-1; no firm D call. Trimming took 6 bases from V and 6 from J, leaving 12 bases between them. Germline CDR1 and CDR2: MGHDK and SYGVNS. This CDR3 is built from 13 residues. CDR3 region: CASSGQPTNEQFF. The CDR3 bases are TGTGCCAGCAGCGGGCAGCCAACCAATGAGCAGTTCTTC.

In its sample, this clonotype was seen a few times. The chain couples TRBV11-2 to TRBJ1-2, with D possibly matching TRBD1 (6 bases). The CDR3 covers 14 residues. From germline, CDR1 is SGHAT and CDR2 FQNNGV. V was trimmed by 6 bases and J by 0 bases, leaving 11 bases between them. In DNA form, the CDR3 reads TGTGCCAGCAGTACAGGGTCGGCTAACTATGGCTACACCTTC. Its translation is CASSTGSANYGYTF.

Many counts were recorded for this clonotype. The chain combines TRBV20-1 with TRBJ1-1; TRBD1 agrees at 7 bases. The V and J ends lost 4 bases and 6 bases, in that order; junction bases with no gene match: 11. There are 14 residues in the CDR3. Germline V gene lookup returns CDR1 DFQATT and CDR2 SNEGSKA (reference sequence). The CDR3 DNA reads TGCAGTGCTACTGACGACAGGGACAATCCTGAAGCTTTCTTT. It is translated as CSATDDRDNPEAFF.

V and J are TRBV5-1 and TRBJ2-7; D is unresolved. Germline CDR1 SGHRS, CDR2 YFSETQ. CDR3 length: 14 amino acids. Trimming stripped 2 bases from V and 3 bases from J, with 12 bases between. This chain's CDR3 is CASSFGRAGYEQYF. CDR3 nucleotides: TGCGCCAGCAGCTTTGGGCGAGCAGGCTACGAGCAGTACTTC.

V is TRBV7-2 and J is TRBJ1-1, with D possibly matching TRBD1 (5 bases). This CDR3 is 15 amino acids long. From germline, CDR1 is SGHTA and CDR2 FQGNSA. V was cut by 1 base and J by 3 bases, with 12 bases left in between. The CDR3: CASSLGGGTYTEAFF. The CDR3 region has the DNA TGTGCCAGCAGCTTAGGGGGGGGAACATACACTGAAGCTTTCTTT.

This clonotype was detected only a few times. The CDR3 is CASSAGQGTGIFETQYF. The DNA of the CDR3 is TGTGCCAGCAGCGCCGGACAGGGAACGGGCATCTTTGAGACCCAGTACTTC. The chain combines TRBV5-5 with TRBJ2-5; 8 bases are shared with TRBD1. The CDR3 covers 17 residues. Germline V lookup: CDR1 SGHKS, CDR2 YYEKEE (reference sequence). The V segment lost 4 bases and the J segment 5 bases; nucleotides outside the gene matches: 16.